The text below deals with one TCR beta chain. Its matching antigen is unknown. TCRdb fed the 5' RACE reads into MiXCR, producing one record per CDR3 protein. The data hold about 470,000 distinct CDR3 sequences, with 20% to 30% observed a single time. This CDR3 is 15 amino acids long. Germline CDR1 and CDR2: SGHKS and YYEKEE (reference sequence). V was cut by 4 bases and J by 4 bases, with 17 bases left in between. This record belongs to a study of identical twins. General study points: Excess twin sharing in beta out-of-frame sequences was weaker.

This sample was also put to use in a study of T cells expressing NK-cell markers. That source adds: HCMV serostatus: seven of eight sequenced donors positive, one negative.

The V gene is TRBV5-5, the J gene TRBJ2-5; the D gene is possibly TRBD2 (6 bases). What was sequenced was CD4+ T cells sorted from blood. This receptor was taken from a woman aged 18-29 years in good health. This CDR3 reads CASSTGVDPRETQYF. The DNA of the CDR3 is TGTGCCAGCAGCACGGGAGTCGACCCCAGAGAGACCCAGTACTTC. The full variable domain, rest sourced from reference TRBV5-5 and TRBJ2-5, is DAGVTQSPTHLIKTRGQQVTLRCSPISGHKSVSWYQQVLGQGPQFIFQYYEKEERGRGNFPDRFSARQFPNYSSELNVNALLLGDSALYLCASSTGVDPRETQYFGPGTRLLVL.